Listed below are T cell receptor beta chains from one sample, sequenced in a study of CD8+CD57+ T cells in acquired aplastic anemia. TCRdb fed the reads into MiXCR, producing one record per CDR3 protein. The data hold about 210,000 distinct CDR3 sequences, with approximately 57% observed a single time. The sequencing input was sorted CD4+, CD8+, or CD8+CD57+ T cells (not recorded which) from PBMCs. Source of these receptors: a human donor in good health. The CDR3 runs from the conserved cysteine through the conserved F or W. The D gene is left open where the match is weak. Size is omitted from some rows. Given values are once, few, many or a class for expanded clones.

j_call	clone_size	v_call	d_call	cdr3_nt	cdr3_aa
TRBJ2-3	-	TRBV6-4	TRBD1	TGTGCCAGCAGCGAACAGGGGGCTGGTGGAGATACGCAGTATTTT	CASSEQGAGGDTQYF
TRBJ2-7	-	TRBV3-1	TRBD2	TGTGCCAGCAGCCAAGATACTGGGACTAGTCTCTACGAGCAGTACTTC	CASSQDTGTSLYEQYF
TRBJ1-1	-	TRBV7-8	-	TGTGCCAGCAGCTTAGGCTCTGGGGCGACCACTGAAGCTTTCTTT	CASSLGSGATTEAFF
TRBJ1-1	many	TRBV5-6	-	TGTGCCAGCAGCTTGGTTGTTAACACTGAAGCTTTCTTT	CASSLVVNTEAFF
TRBJ1-6	-	TRBV19	-	TGTGCCAGTAGTATAAGGCGGCGGGACAATTCACCCCTCCACTTT	CASSIRRRDNSPLHF
TRBJ2-5	-	TRBV7-6	-	TGTGCCAGCAGCCGAGTCAGGGTGTCCAGTGAGACCCAGTACTTC	CASSRVRVSSETQYF
TRBJ2-3	many	TRBV6-4	TRBD2	TGTGCCAGCAGTCCAGGACTAGCGGGGGACACAGATACGCAGTATTTT	CASSPGLAGDTDTQYF
TRBJ2-7	-	TRBV19	TRBD2	TGTGCCAGTAGTATTTTGGGCGGGGGGGTTGGCGAGCAGTACTTC	CASSILGGGVGEQYF
TRBJ1-1	-	TRBV5-1	-	TGCGCCAGCAGCTTGGTGGGGGGATCGAACACTGAAGCTTTCTTT	CASSLVGGSNTEAFF
TRBJ1-2	many	TRBV9	-	TGTGCCAGCAGCGGGGACTCCGGTCGCGTGGGGGGCTACACCTTC	CASSGDSGRVGGYTF
TRBJ1-6	-	TRBV19	TRBD1	TGTGCCAGTTCGGCAGGGGGCAGGTATAATTCACCCCTCCACTTT	CASSAGGRYNSPLHF
TRBJ2-1	-	TRBV5-1	-	TGCGCCGCCAATGAGCAGTTCTTC	CAANEQFF
TRBJ2-7	many	TRBV20-1	-	TGCAGTGCCGTTGACAGAGAGGGCCCCCCCTACGAGCAGTACTTC	CSAVDREGPPYEQYF
TRBJ2-7	many	TRBV9	-	TGTGCCAGCAGCGTAGGGACCCCGGGGGAGCAGTACTTC	CASSVGTPGEQYF
TRBJ2-3	few	TRBV15	-	TGTGCCACCAGCAGAGGACAGGAAACTACAGATACGCAGTATTTT	CATSRGQETTDTQYF